This T cell receptor (beta chain) is drawn from a study of CD8+ T cells in alopecia areata. In the study overall: Twice a day, 5 to 10 mg of oral tofacitinib was administered to treated patients.

Study-wide points: More clonal than normal scalp was lesional scalp, particularly alopecia totalis/universalis.

Sequencing templates came from extracted RNA that was reverse transcribed into cDNA. Using immunoSEQ multiplex PCR, the repertoire was profiled, and TCRdb retains in-frame clones only, with some absent. The sample contains some 170,000 clones, 65% to 75% of which appear only once. Alopecia areata patients gave lesional scalp punch biopsies and peripheral blood samples. In regard to this clone: As yet, its antigen is unknown.

This TCR was sampled from a human donor with alopecia areata. The sample here was CD8+ T cells sorted from blood, taken at week 0.

CDR3 region: CASIKRDTEAFF. The CDR3 nucleotides read TGTGCCAGCATCAAAAGGGACACTGAAGCTTTCTTT. This sequence joins TRBV9 and TRBJ1-1; no definite D call. Trimming took off 6 bases at V and 3 bases at J, with 9 bases between the two ends. CDR3 length: 12 residues. CDR1 and CDR2 (germline): SGDLS, YYNGEE.